The 26 T cell receptor beta chains reported below all come from one sample, sequenced in a study of early T cells in non-severe SARS-CoV-2 infection. TCRdb ran MiXCR on the 5' RACE reads and lists one entry per CDR3 protein. The top ten clones hold around 4.4% of a sample with under 60,000 distinct CDR3 sequences, around 5.2% of them seen once. Sequencing was carried out using whole blood. The receptors shown here come from an adult who was a healthcare worker with PCR-confirmed SARS-CoV-2 infection or an uninfected control (not recorded which).

This clonotype was detected many times. The J gene is TRBJ2-1, the V gene TRBV7-9; D is undetermined. Germline V gene sequence: CDR1 SEHNR, CDR2 FQNEAQ (reference sequence). The ends were cut back, 4 bases at V and 2 bases at J, with 21 bases in the middle. This CDR3 has 18 amino acids. The CDR3 is CASSSTSMASGPYNEQFF. The CDR3 bases are TGTGCCAGCAGCTCTACGTCTATGGCATCAGGTCCCTACAATGAGCAGTTCTTC.

This clonotype has ten or more counts. The V call is TRBV7-6, the J call TRBJ2-5, with 12 bases that match TRBD2. This CDR3 is built from 16 residues. The ends lost 6 bases at V and 3 bases at J; junction bases unmatched: 8. Germline CDR1 reads SGHVS; CDR2 reads FNYEAQ. The CDR3 bases are TGTGCCAGCAGTCAAGCCCGACTAGCGGGGGAAGAGACCCAGTACTTC. Encoded protein: CASSQARLAGEETQYF.

This clonotype was counted a few times. The rearrangement uses TRBV7-2 and TRBJ2-5; 8 bases fit TRBD2. Germline V gives CDR1 SGHTA, CDR2 FQGNSA. This CDR3 is built from 15 residues. Unmatched junction bases numbered 4, after V lost 2 bases and J lost 2 bases. The CDR3: CASSLFPGGQETQYF. DNA for the CDR3: TGTGCCAGCAGCTTATTTCCGGGGGGGCAAGAGACCCAGTACTTC. The whole variable domain, remainder taken from reference TRBV7-2 and TRBJ2-5, is GAGVSQSPSNKVTEKGKDVELRCDPISGHTALYWYRQSLGQGLEFLIYFQGNSAPDKSGLPSDRFSAERTGGSVSTLTIQRTQQEDSAVYLCASSLFPGGQETQYFGPGTRLLVL.

This clonotype has a count of ten or more. The chain joins TRBV29-1 to TRBJ1-1; D might be TRBD1 (6 bases). The CDR3 is 11 residues long. The germline gives CDR1 SQVTM, CDR2 ANQGSEA. Trimming took 7 bases from V and 11 from J, leaving 17 bases between them. CDR3 protein: CSATGIGSAFF. The CDR3 nucleotides are TGCAGCGCCACAGGGATTGGGTCGGCTTTCTTT.

The V gene is TRBV3-1, the J gene TRBJ2-1; TRBD1 matches 7 bases. V shed 3 bases, J shed 15 bases, and the junction held 5 bases outside the gene matches. The CDR3 is 11 residues long. Germline V gene lookup returns CDR1 LGHDT and CDR2 YNNKEL (reference sequence). This CDR3 reads CASSHTGQPFF. In DNA, the CDR3 is TGTGCCAGCAGCCATACGGGACAGCCGTTCTTC.

This clonotype was found a few times. The chain has TRBV3-1 and TRBJ1-1, with D hard to call. CDR3 length: 13 amino acids. The germline CDR1 and CDR2 sequences are LGHDT and YNNKEL (reference sequence). V was trimmed by 4 bases and J by 2 bases, leaving 8 bases between them. The CDR3 is CASSPQVNTEAFF. CDR3 bases: TGTGCCAGCAGCCCTCAGGTAAACACTGAAGCTTTCTTT.

This clonotype was counted between two and nine times. The CDR3 protein is CASSLAGTPSTDTQYF. CDR3 nucleotide sequence: TGTGCCAGCAGCTTGGCCGGGACTCCTTCCACAGATACGCAGTATTTT. The chain links TRBV5-4 to TRBJ2-3; D may be TRBD2 (6 bases). Germline CDR1 and CDR2: SGHNT and YYREEE (reference sequence). V was shortened by 0 bases and J by 2 bases, with 13 bases between the two germline ends. This CDR3 is built from 16 residues.

The rearrangement joins TRBV12-5 to TRBJ1-5; tentatively, D is TRBD1 (5 bases). V dropped 6 bases and J dropped 7 bases, with 16 bases sitting between them. The CDR3 is made up of 14 amino acids. Germline V gene lookup returns CDR1 LGHNT and CDR2 FRNRAP. This CDR3 is CASGLDSAGQPQHF. The CDR3 DNA reads TGTGCTAGTGGCCTCGACAGTGCGGGGCAGCCCCAGCATTTT.

V gene TRBV6-6 combines with J gene TRBJ1-5; 7 bases match TRBD1. V gave up 0 bases and J gave up 5 bases; unmatched junction bases: 10. CDR1 and CDR2 from the germline V gene are MNHNY and SVGAGI (reference sequence). CDR3 length: 17 amino acids. The CDR3, as DNA: TGTGCCAGCAGTTACTCTGCTAAACAGGGGACTCATCAGCCCCAGCATTTT. Encoded protein: CASSYSAKQGTHQPQHF.

This clonotype has a count of ten or more. This chain links TRBV5-4 with TRBJ2-7; D uncertain. Looked up from germline, CDR1 is SGHNT and CDR2 is YYREEE (reference sequence). V was pared by 4 bases and J by 2 bases, with 10 bases between. There are 13 residues in the CDR3. Here the CDR3 DNA reads TGTGCCAGCAGCCGAAAAGATACCTACGAGCAGTACTTC. Protein: CASSRKDTYEQYF.

This clonotype was picked up many times. This chain links TRBV6-2 or TRBV6-3 with TRBJ2-5; 7 bases map to TRBD2. The junction had 12 bases not matched to a gene; V was cut back by 7 bases and J by 4 bases. This CDR3 spans 15 amino acids. Germline CDR1 MNHEY, CDR2 SVGEGT. CDR3 sequence (DNA): TGTGCCAGCATCAAAGCGGGACTCCGGCCAGAGACCCAGTACTTC. Its translation is CASIKAGLRPETQYF.

This clonotype was observed many times. In DNA, the CDR3 is TGCGCCAGCAGCCAAGATCAGATTACTAACTATGGCTACACCTTC. Its translation: CASSQDQITNYGYTF. V gene TRBV4-3 combines with J gene TRBJ1-2; D is ambiguous. Trimming took off 0 bases at V and 0 bases at J, with 8 bases between the two ends. CDR1 is LGHNA and CDR2 is YSLEER in the germline V gene. This CDR3 has 15 amino acids.

This clonotype was seen ten or more times. This chain uses TRBV20-1 with TRBJ2-7; tentative D call: TRBD2 (6 bases). The germline CDR1 and CDR2 sequences are DFQATT and SNEGSKA (reference sequence). The V end was cut by 6 bases, the J end by 7 bases, with 22 bases between. The CDR3 has 14 amino acids. CDR3 nucleotides: TGCAGTGCGCGAGGGACCCTGCTTGGGGGGGAGCAGTACTTC. Its translation is CSARGTLLGGEQYF.

This clonotype has ten or more counts. J is TRBJ1-3 and V is TRBV7-6; unclear D gene. With 5 bases removed from V and 0 bases from J, the gap between germline ends came to 8 bases. Per germline, CDR1 SGHVS and CDR2 FNYEAQ. The CDR3 spans 14 residues. Written as DNA, the CDR3 is TGTGCCAGCAGCCCCTCCAACTCTGGAAACACCATATATTTT. Amino acid sequence: CASSPSNSGNTIYF.

This clonotype was observed at least ten times. V gene TRBV19 combines with J gene TRBJ1-2; no reliable D call. With 5 bases removed from V and 4 bases from J, the gap between germline ends came to 20 bases. The CDR3 contains 16 residues. Per the germline V gene, CDR1 is LNHDA and CDR2 is SQIVND (reference sequence). CDR3 coding DNA: TGTGCCAGTAGTCTCTCGGTGTGGGAGAGATCCTATGGCTACACCTTC. Residues: CASSLSVWERSYGYTF.

Comments on this clonotype: Given the absence of the conserved phenylalanine or tryptophan at the CDR3 end, a read error is likely. The gene calls are TRBV7-2 and TRBJ2-3, with 7 bases matching TRBD2. The CDR3 has 16 residues. V lost 6 bases and J lost 0; bases outside the gene matches: 9. From germline, CDR1 is SGHTA and CDR2 FQGNSA. The CDR3 nucleotides read TGTGCCAGCAGTCCCAGCGGGGTGCTTAGCACAGATACGCAGTATTTG. It specifies CASSPSGVLSTDTQYL.

This clonotype was counted only a few times. J is TRBJ1-5 and V is TRBV20-1; D is possibly TRBD1 (6 bases). V lost 5 bases and J lost 5, with 19 bases in between. Germline CDR1 is DFQATT and CDR2 is SNEGSKA (reference sequence). The CDR3 is 15 amino acids. This CDR3 is CSARGGPGGDQPQHF. The CDR3 coding sequence is TGCAGTGCTCGGGGGGGCCCCGGAGGAGATCAGCCCCAGCATTTT.

This clonotype was detected ten times or more. V usage is TRBV14 and J usage is TRBJ2-3; 7 nucleotides agree with TRBD2. The J segment lost 10 bases and the V segment lost 2 bases, leaving 6 bases of the junction unmatched. The length of the CDR3 is 13 residues. Germline CDR1 SGHDN, CDR2 FVKESK. The CDR3 loop is CASSQQRGRAQYF. CDR3 in DNA: TGTGCCAGCAGCCAACAGCGGGGCCGAGCGCAGTATTTT.

The V and J genes are TRBV2 and TRBJ2-7, with D perhaps assigned TRBD1 or TRBD2 (5 bases each). The CDR3 covers 13 residues. Trimming shortened V by 8 bases and J by 6 bases, and 17 bases separated the two germline ends. CDR1 is SNHLY, CDR2 FYNNEI, per germline. CDR3 residues: CASEGPLGPEQYF. The CDR3 DNA reads TGTGCCAGCGAGGGCCCCCTGGGACCCGAGCAGTACTTC. Full variable domain (outside the CDR3, taken from reference TRBV2 and TRBJ2-7): EPEVTQTPSHQVTQMGQEVILRCVPISNHLYFYWYRQILGQKVEFLVSFYNNEISEKSEIFDDQFSVERPDGSNFTLKIRSTKLEDSAMYFCASEGPLGPEQYFGPGTRLTVT.

The chain is built from TRBV19 and TRBJ2-5; D may correspond to TRBD1 or TRBD2 (5 bases each). The CDR3 totals 14 residues. Trimming removed 6 bases at V and 7 bases at J, with 18 bases between. Germline assignment: CDR1 LNHDA and CDR2 SQIVND (reference sequence). CDR3 coding DNA: TGTGCCAGTAGCGCGACAGACCGGAGCGGGACCCAGTACTTC. Encoded protein: CASSATDRSGTQYF.

This clonotype has at least ten counts. The chain joins TRBV10-3 to TRBJ2-2; D is ambiguous. There are 15 residues in the CDR3. Between the trimmed V and J ends, which lost 0 bases and 1 base, there was a span of 6 bases. CDR1 is ENHRY and CDR2 is SYGVKD in the germline V gene. The CDR3 bases are TGTGCCATCAGTGAGTCGAAAGGGAACACCGGGGAGCTGTTTTTT. Protein: CAISESKGNTGELFF.

This clonotype was seen ten or more times. The chain employs TRBV20-1 and TRBJ2-3; TRBD1 might be the D (5 bases). CDR3 size: 15 residues. In germline, CDR1 is DFQATT, CDR2 SNEGSKA (reference sequence). The V and J ends lost 3 bases and 6 bases respectively, with 19 bases between them. The CDR3 DNA is TGCAGTGCTAGGGGGCGACGCTTGGGAAGGGATACGCAGTATTTT. This sequence encodes CSARGRRLGRDTQYF.

This clonotype has a handful of counts. The rearrangement uses TRBV4-1 and TRBJ2-3; 11 nucleotides line up with TRBD2. From germline, CDR1 is MGHRA and CDR2 YSYEKL. After removal of 0 bases from V and 8 bases from J, the junction contained 13 bases not matched to a gene. The CDR3 has 18 residues. The CDR3 loop reads CASSQDFGTSGPPGTQYF. The CDR3 coding sequence is TGCGCCAGCAGCCAAGATTTTGGGACTAGCGGCCCACCGGGTACGCAGTATTTT.

This clonotype occurred many times. V usage is TRBV10-2 and J usage is TRBJ1-1, with a tentative D call TRBD1 (6 bases). Germline CDR1 WSHSY, CDR2 SAAADI. The CDR3 is 13 residues long. V lost 6 bases, J lost 6 bases, and 14 bases lay in between. The CDR3 sequence is CASRDRLRAEAFF. CDR3 DNA: TGCGCCAGCAGAGACAGGCTGAGGGCTGAAGCTTTCTTT.

J is TRBJ1-1 and V is TRBV7-2; 7 bases agree with TRBD1. This CDR3 is built from 14 residues. CDR1 SGHTA and CDR2 FQGNSA come from the germline V gene. V lost 7 bases to trimming and J lost 7 bases; unmatched junction nucleotides: 12. In DNA form, the CDR3 reads TGTGCCAGCACCACACAGGGGAGGTACAGTGAAGCTTTCTTT. This sequence encodes CASTTQGRYSEAFF.

In its sample, this clonotype was seen many times. The chain uses TRBV20-1 and TRBJ2-7, with TRBD1 matching over 7 bases. CDR3 size: 15 residues. Per the germline V gene, CDR1 is DFQATT and CDR2 is SNEGSKA (reference sequence). Trimming cost V 1 base and J 0 bases; bases outside gene matches: 6. In DNA form, the CDR3 reads TGCAGTGCTAGAGGGGGACAGTTCCCCTCCTACGAGCAGTACTTC. Translating it yields CSARGGQFPSYEQYF.